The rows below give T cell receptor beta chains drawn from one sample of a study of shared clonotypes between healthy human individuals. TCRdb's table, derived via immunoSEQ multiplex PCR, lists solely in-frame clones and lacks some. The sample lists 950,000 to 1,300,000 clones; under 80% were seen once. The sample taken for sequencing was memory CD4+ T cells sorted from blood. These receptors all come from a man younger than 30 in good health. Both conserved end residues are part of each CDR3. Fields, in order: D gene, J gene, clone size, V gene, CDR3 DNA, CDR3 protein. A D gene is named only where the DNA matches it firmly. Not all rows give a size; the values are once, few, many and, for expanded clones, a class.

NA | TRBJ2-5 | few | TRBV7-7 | TGTGCTAGCAGCTCACAAGGGAAACAAGAGACCCAGTACTTC | CASSSQGKQETQYF
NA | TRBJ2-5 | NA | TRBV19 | TGTGCCAGTAGTAAGGGGAATGGGGCTGCCGAGACCCAGTACTTC | CASSKGNGAAETQYF
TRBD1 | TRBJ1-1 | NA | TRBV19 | TGTGCCAGTATCCCCCAGGGGGACACTGAAGCTTTCTTT | CASIPQGDTEAFF
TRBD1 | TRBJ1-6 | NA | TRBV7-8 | TGTGCCAGCAGCTTAGATTTAACAGGGGGTAATTCACCCCTCCACTTT | CASSLDLTGGNSPLHF
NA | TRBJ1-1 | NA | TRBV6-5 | TGTGCCAGCAGCCGCGATACTATCCTGGGCACTGAAGCTTTCTTT | CASSRDTILGTEAFF
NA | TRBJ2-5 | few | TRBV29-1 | TGCAGCGTCGGATTAAAATACGGGGAGACCCAGTACTTC | CSVGLKYGETQYF
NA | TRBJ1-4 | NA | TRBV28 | TGTGCCAGCAGCTCAGGAGGGGTCGAAAAACTGTTTTTT | CASSSGGVEKLFF
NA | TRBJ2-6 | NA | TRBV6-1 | TGTGCCAGCAGTCGCTCTGGGGCCAACGTCCTGACTTTC | CASSRSGANVLTF
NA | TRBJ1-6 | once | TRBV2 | TGTGCCAGCAGTAGGAGGAGCTCCTATAATTCACCCCTCCACTTT | CASSRRSSYNSPLHF
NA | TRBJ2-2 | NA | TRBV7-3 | TGTGCCAGCAGCCTGGGCCGGAACACCGGGGAGCTGTTTTTT | CASSLGRNTGELFF
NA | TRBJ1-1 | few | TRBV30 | TGTGCCTGGAGAGAGGCGCGGGACACTGAAGCTTTCTTT | CAWREARDTEAFF
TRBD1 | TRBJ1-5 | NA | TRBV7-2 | TGTGCCAGCAGCTCGACAGGGGTGGAACAGCCCCAGCATTTT | CASSSTGVEQPQHF
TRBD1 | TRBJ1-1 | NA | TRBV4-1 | TGCGCCAGCAGCCGCGGACAGGGTCGGGATACTGAAGCTTTCTTT | CASSRGQGRDTEAFF
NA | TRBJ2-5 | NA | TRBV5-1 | TGCGCCAGCAGCTTGGCAGGAGAGGGGGTGACCCAGTACTTC | CASSLAGEGVTQYF
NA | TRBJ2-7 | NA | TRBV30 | TGTGCCTGGAGTCCAGGGATTCACGAGCAGTACTTC | CAWSPGIHEQYF
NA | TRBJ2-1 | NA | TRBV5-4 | TGTGCCAGCAGCCTAGACCCCTTCGGGGGCAATGAGCAGTTCTTC | CASSLDPFGGNEQFF
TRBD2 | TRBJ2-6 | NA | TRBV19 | TGTGCCACCACCGGGGGGAACGTCCTGACTTTC | CATTGGNVLTF
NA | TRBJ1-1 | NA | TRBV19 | TGTGCCAGTAGTGCATCAGGGAGAGGGAACACTGAAGCTTTCTTT | CASSASGRGNTEAFF
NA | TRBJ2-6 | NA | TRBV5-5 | TGTGCCAGCGCATCGACAGGGGCCAACGTCCTGACTTTC | CASASTGANVLTF
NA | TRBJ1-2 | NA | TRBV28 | TGTGCCAGCAGTTACCTAGAACCCGGGAACAGGCAAGACTACACCTTC | CASSYLEPGNRQDYTF
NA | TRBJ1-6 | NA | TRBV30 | TGTGCCTGGAGGCGTGAGGGACGTAATTCACCCCTCCACTTT | CAWRREGRNSPLHF
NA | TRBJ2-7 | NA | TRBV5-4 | TGTGCCAGCAGCTTGTATTCGATCTTCGACGGCTCCTACGAGCAGTACTTC | CASSLYSIFDGSYEQYF
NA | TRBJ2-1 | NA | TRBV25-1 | TGTGCCAGCAGACGGTTTAGGGCAGGGAACAATGAGCAGTTCTTC | CASRRFRAGNNEQFF
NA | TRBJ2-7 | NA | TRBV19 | TGTGCCAGTAGTATAGGTACAGGGCCTTACGAGCAGTACTTC | CASSIGTGPYEQYF
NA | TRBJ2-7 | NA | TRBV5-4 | TGTGCCAGCAGGGACTACGAGCAGTACTTC | CASRDYEQYF
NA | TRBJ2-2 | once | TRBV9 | TGTGCCAGCAGCGCCTGGACTACCGGGGAGCTGTTTTTT | CASSAWTTGELFF